The 11 T cell receptor beta chains presented below share a single source sample, sequenced in a study of STAT5B mutations in CD4+ large granular lymphocyte leukemia (dated by TCRdb to 2021 to 2024). The library was prepared using the immunoSEQ multiplex PCR assay. The immuneACCESS repertoire file appears here via TCRdb, limited to in-frame rearrangements. These files lack a portion of the clones; in checked studies, under half of the deficit traces to unresolved V genes, and the cause of the others is not known. The table for this sample lists about 38,000 clones; roughly 85% of them were counted only once. More than 0.9% of the sample is taken by the ten largest. Specimen: CD4+ T cells from blood buffy coats. Receptors originate from a human donor in good health.

The gene calls are TRBV6-1 and TRBJ2-3; tentative D call: TRBD1 (6 bases). The V gene's germline CDR1 is MNHNS and CDR2 SASEGT. Trimming took 6 bases from V and 4 from J, leaving 11 bases between them. The CDR3 spans 13 residues. The CDR3 loop is CASRVTGSDTQYF. For the CDR3, the DNA is TGTGCCAGCAGAGTAACAGGGTCAGATACGCAGTATTTT.

V is TRBV2 and J is TRBJ1-6, with no clear D. The CDR3 extends over 14 amino acids. Trimming cost V 7 bases and J 10 bases, with 17 bases left between them. Germline V CDR1 and CDR2: SNHLY, FYNNEI. The CDR3 DNA reads TGTGCCAGCACCATCCTCCAAGGGAACTCACCCCTCCACTTT. This sequence encodes CASTILQGNSPLHF.

The rearrangement links TRBV9 to TRBJ2-6; possible D gene TRBD2, 5 bases. The length of the CDR3 is 17 residues. The germline V gene has CDR1 SGDLS and CDR2 YYNGEE. Trimming stripped 4 bases from V and 0 bases from J, with 14 bases between. The CDR3 sequence is CASSPEVHHSGANVLTF. The CDR3 nucleotides read TGTGCCAGCAGCCCGGAGGTTCACCACTCTGGGGCCAACGTCCTGACTTTC.

This chain connects TRBV11-3 to TRBJ2-7; 10 positions agree with TRBD1. CDR1 SGHNT and CDR2 YENEEA come from the germline V gene. The CDR3 sequence is 15 residues long. V dropped 5 bases and J dropped 5; count of bases not matched to a gene: 9. For the CDR3, the DNA is TGTGCCAGCAGCCGGGGACAGGGGAAGAACGACGAGCAGTACTTC. Amino acid sequence: CASSRGQGKNDEQYF. Complete variable domain (other parts from reference TRBV11-3 and TRBJ2-7): EAGVVQSPRYKIIEKKQPVAFWCNPISGHNTLYWYLQNLGQGPELLIRYENEEAVDDSQLPKDRFSAERLKGVDSTLKIQPAELGDSAVYLCASSRGQGKNDEQYFGPGTRLTVT.

Here the CDR3 reads CASNPGFTDTQYF. CDR3 nucleotide sequence: TGTGCCAGTAACCCGGGGTTCACAGATACGCAGTATTTT. J is TRBJ2-3 and V is TRBV19; D may be TRBD2 (5 bases). The CDR3 consists of 13 residues. Trimming removed 7 bases at V and 2 bases at J, with 10 bases between. Germline values: CDR1 LNHDA, CDR2 SQIVND (reference sequence).

The chain uses TRBV6-1 and TRBJ1-3, with D perhaps matching TRBD1 (5 bases). The CDR3 is 13 residues long. The V end lost 8 bases, the J end lost 4 bases, and 12 bases lay between the germline ends. Germline loops: CDR1 MNHNS, CDR2 SASEGT. The CDR3 loop is CASLGGDGNTIYF. CDR3 nucleotide sequence: TGTGCCAGCCTGGGGGGGGACGGAAACACCATATATTTT.

This clone has a handful of counts. The CDR3 here is CAWSVSGDQPQHF. The CDR3 DNA follows: TGTGCCTGGAGTGTATCAGGGGATCAGCCCCAGCATTTT. This sequence joins TRBV30 and TRBJ1-5, with D possibly being TRBD1 (6 bases). CDR3 size: 13 residues. Trimming removed 0 bases from V and 5 bases from J, with 8 bases in between. Germline values: CDR1 GTSNPN, CDR2 SVGIG (reference sequence). The whole variable domain, remainder taken from reference TRBV30 and TRBJ1-5, is SQTIHQWPATLVQPVGSPLSLECTVEGTSNPNLYWYRQAAGRGLQLLFYSVGIGQISSEVPQNLSASRPQDRQFILSSKKLLLSDSGFYLCAWSVSGDQPQHFGDGTRLSIL.

CDR3 nucleotides: TGTGCCAGCAGCCCCGGGTACACCGGGGAGCTGTTTTTT. Protein sequence: CASSPGYTGELFF. V and J are TRBV7-3 and TRBJ2-2; no firm D call. This CDR3 spans 13 amino acids. From germline, CDR1 is SGHTA and CDR2 FQGTGA. V lost 5 bases and J 3 bases, leaving 7 bases between the germline ends.

The genes are TRBV10-3 and TRBJ2-2; D not resolved. Trimming stripped 7 bases from V and 4 bases from J, with 10 bases between. This CDR3 has 13 amino acids. CDR1 and CDR2 (germline): ENHRY, SYGVKD. The CDR3 nucleotides are TGTGCCATCAAACGGGTTGGCACCGGGGAGCTGTTTTTT. Translated, it gives CAIKRVGTGELFF.

The chain uses TRBV9 and TRBJ2-1; D unclear. V shed 3 bases and J shed 0 bases, with 7 bases lying between them. The length of the CDR3 is 14 residues. Germline CDR1 reads SGDLS; CDR2 reads YYNGEE. CDR3 sequence reads: CASSAASSYNEQFF. CDR3 sequence (DNA): TGTGCCAGCAGCGCGGCGTCCTCCTACAATGAGCAGTTCTTC.

The rearrangement uses TRBV6-4 and TRBJ2-5, with D uncertain. Trimming removed 0 bases from V and 2 bases from J, with 16 bases in between. CDR1 and CDR2 (germline): MRHNA, SNTAGT. This CDR3 has 17 amino acids. The CDR3: CASSDSCLGRLQETQYF. Here the CDR3 DNA reads TGTGCCAGCAGTGACTCATGCCTGGGCAGGTTGCAAGAGACCCAGTACTTC.